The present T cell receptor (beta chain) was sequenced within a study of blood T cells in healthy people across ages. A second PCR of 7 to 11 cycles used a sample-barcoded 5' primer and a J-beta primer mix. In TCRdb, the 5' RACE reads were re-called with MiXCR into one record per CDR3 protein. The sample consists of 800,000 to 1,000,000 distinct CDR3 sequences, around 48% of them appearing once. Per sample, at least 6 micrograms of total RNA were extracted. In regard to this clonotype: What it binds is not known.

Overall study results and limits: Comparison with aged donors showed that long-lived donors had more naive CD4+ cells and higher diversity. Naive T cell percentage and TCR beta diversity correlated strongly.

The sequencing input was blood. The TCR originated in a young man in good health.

CDR3 DNA sequence: TGTGCCAGCAGCTTAGGTCAGGGGACCGACTATGGCTACACCTTC. It translates to CASSLGQGTDYGYTF. The chain combines TRBV7-2 with TRBJ1-2; D may be TRBD1 (6 bases). Germline values: CDR1 SGHTA, CDR2 FQGNSA. The CDR3 has 15 residues. The germline V and J ends were trimmed by 1 base and 3 bases, with 12 bases remaining between them.